This T cell receptor (beta chain) appears in the sequencing data of a study of regulatory T cells in long-lasting Graves disease. Germline CDR1 is MNHNS and CDR2 is SASEGT. The CDR3 totals 16 residues. Trimming cost V 6 bases and J 0 bases; bases outside gene matches: 7. Through Arm-PCR of CDR3 regions and iRepertoire HTBI primers, TCR beta libraries were built. Using its own MiXCR run on the multiplex PCR reads, TCRdb lists one record per CDR3 protein. The table has approximately 540,000 distinct CDR3 sequences, more than 10% seen once; the top ten hold more than 8%. The sample's time point: newly diagnosed GD, antithyroid drugs for less than 3 months. PBMCs provided the RNA from which the TCR library was made. Clinicians diagnosed Graves' disease using American Thyroid Association guidelines. These data are also associated with another study on T cells in Graves' hyperthyroidism and ophthalmopathy. That study adds: The HTBI primer set served for first-round RT-PCR of the TCR CDR3. Most thyroid clonotypes with frequency above 0.001 were detected in blood.

V and J are TRBV6-1 and TRBJ2-2; TRBD1 matches at 7 bases. The TCR originated in a woman younger than 45 with Graves disease. The sample consisted of peripheral blood mononuclear cells (PBMCs), taken at new diagnosis, from a patient treated with antithyroid drugs. In nucleotides, the CDR3 is TGTGCCAGCAGCCATCCGGGACAGTCGAACACCGGGGAGCTGTTTTTT. Translation: CASSHPGQSNTGELFF.